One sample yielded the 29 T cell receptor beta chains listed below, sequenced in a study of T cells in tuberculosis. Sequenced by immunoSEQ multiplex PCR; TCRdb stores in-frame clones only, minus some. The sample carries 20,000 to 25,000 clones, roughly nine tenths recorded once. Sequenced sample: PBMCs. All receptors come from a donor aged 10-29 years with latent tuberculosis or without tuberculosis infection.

In nucleotides, the CDR3 is TGTGCCTGGAGTGTAGGGACAGGGAATTCACCCCTCCACTTT. Its translation is CAWSVGTGNSPLHF. The rearrangement links TRBV30 to TRBJ1-6; 9 bases are shared with TRBD1. Germline-derived CDR1 and CDR2 are GTSNPN and SVGIG (reference sequence). This CDR3 spans 14 amino acids. Trimming removed 0 bases from V and 7 bases from J; junction bases left unmatched: 1.

CDR3 nucleotides: TGTGCCAGCAGCCCCGACAGGTCTGGGGCCAACGTCCTGACTTTC. Translated: CASSPDRSGANVLTF. The V call is TRBV7-2, the J call TRBJ2-6; possible D gene TRBD1, 6 bases. There are 15 residues in the CDR3. The ends were cut back, 5 bases at V and 1 base at J, with 9 bases in the middle. CDR1 and CDR2 (germline): SGHTA, FQGNSA.

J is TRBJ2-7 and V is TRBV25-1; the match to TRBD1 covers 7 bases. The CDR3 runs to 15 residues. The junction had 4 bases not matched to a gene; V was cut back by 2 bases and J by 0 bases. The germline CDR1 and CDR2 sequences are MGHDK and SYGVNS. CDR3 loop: CASSERAGGSYEQYF. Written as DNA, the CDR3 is TGTGCCAGCAGTGAAAGGGCAGGGGGCTCCTACGAGCAGTACTTC.

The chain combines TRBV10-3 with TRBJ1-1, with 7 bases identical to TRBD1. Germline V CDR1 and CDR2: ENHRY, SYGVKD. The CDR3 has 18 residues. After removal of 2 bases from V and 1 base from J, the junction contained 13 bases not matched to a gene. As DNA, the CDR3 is TGTGCCATCAGTGAGACCCCCTCCCGACAGGGAAGGAACACTGAAGCTTTCTTT. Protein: CAISETPSRQGRNTEAFF.

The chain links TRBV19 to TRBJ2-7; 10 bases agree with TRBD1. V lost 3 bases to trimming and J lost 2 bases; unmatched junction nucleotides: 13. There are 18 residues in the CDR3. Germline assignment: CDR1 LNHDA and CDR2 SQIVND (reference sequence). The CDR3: CASSIRDRGQLPTYEQYF. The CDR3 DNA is TGTGCCAGTAGTATTAGGGACAGGGGTCAACTACCAACCTACGAGCAGTACTTC.

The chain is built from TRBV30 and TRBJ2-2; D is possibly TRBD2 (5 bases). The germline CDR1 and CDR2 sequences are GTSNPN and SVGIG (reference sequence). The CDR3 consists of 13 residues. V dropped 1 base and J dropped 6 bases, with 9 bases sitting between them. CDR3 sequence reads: CAWSDGLPGELFF. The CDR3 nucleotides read TGTGCCTGGAGTGACGGACTTCCCGGGGAGCTGTTTTTT.

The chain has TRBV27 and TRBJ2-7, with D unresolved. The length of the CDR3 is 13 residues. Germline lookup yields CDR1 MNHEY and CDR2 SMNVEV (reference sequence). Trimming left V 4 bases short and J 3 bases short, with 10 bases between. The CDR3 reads CASSSTTFYEQYF. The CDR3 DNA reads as TGTGCCAGCAGTTCGACAACTTTCTACGAGCAGTACTTC.

The CDR3 nucleotides read TGTGCCAGCAGCATCCCGGACAGGGGGAGCACTGAAGCTTTCTTT. It is translated as CASSIPDRGSTEAFF. The genes are TRBV7-2 and TRBJ1-1, with 10 bases lining up with TRBD1. The CDR3 length is 15 residues. The junction had 7 bases not matched to a gene; V was cut back by 5 bases and J by 4 bases. Germline assignment: CDR1 SGHTA and CDR2 FQGNSA.

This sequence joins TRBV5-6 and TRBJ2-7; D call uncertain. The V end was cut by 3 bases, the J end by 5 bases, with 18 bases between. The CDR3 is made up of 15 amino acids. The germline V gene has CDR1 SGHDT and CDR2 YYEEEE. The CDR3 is CASSSWSWYENEQYF. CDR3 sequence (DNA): TGTGCCAGCAGCTCTTGGTCCTGGTACGAGAACGAGCAGTACTTC.

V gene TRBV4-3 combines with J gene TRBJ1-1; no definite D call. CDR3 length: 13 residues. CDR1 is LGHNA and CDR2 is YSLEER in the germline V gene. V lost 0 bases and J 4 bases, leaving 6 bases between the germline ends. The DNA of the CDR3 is TGCGCCAGCAGCCAAGATCCCGGCACTGAAGCTTTCTTT. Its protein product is CASSQDPGTEAFF.

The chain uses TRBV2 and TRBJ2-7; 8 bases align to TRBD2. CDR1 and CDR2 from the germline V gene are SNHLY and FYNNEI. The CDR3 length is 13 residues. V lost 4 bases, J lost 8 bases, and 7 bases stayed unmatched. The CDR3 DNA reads TGTGCCAGCAGTGTGAACGGGGGGGGCCAGCAGTACTTC. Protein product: CASSVNGGGQQYF.

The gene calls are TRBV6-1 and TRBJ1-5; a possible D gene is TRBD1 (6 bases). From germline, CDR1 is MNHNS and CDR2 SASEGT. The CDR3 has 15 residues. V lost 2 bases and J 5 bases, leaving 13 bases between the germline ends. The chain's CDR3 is CASSEFAGAYQPQHF. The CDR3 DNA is TGTGCCAGCAGTGAATTTGCGGGGGCGTATCAGCCCCAGCATTTT.

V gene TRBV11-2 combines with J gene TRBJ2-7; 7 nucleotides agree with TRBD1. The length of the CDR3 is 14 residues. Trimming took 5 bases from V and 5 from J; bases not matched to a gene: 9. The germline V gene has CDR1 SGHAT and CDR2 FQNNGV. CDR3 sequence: CASSATGALDEQYF. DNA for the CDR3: TGTGCCAGCAGCGCTACAGGGGCTTTAGACGAGCAGTACTTC.

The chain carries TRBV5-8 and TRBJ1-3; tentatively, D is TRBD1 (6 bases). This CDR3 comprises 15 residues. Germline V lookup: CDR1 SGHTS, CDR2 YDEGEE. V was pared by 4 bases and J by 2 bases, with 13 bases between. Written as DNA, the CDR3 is TGTGCCAGCAGCCAGGGGAAGTATCCTGGAAACACCATATATTTT. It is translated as CASSQGKYPGNTIYF.

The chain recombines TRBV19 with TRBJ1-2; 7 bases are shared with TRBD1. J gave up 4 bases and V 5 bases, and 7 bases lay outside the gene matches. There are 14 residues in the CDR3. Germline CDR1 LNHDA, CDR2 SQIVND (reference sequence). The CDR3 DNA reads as TGTGCCAGTAGTTCACGACAGGGCGGCTATGGCTACACCTTC. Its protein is CASSSRQGGYGYTF.

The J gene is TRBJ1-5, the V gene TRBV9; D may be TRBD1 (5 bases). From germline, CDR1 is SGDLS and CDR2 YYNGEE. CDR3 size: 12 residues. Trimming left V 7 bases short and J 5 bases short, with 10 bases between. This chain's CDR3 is CASGKGYQPQHF. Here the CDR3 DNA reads TGTGCCAGCGGCAAGGGGTATCAGCCCCAGCATTTT.

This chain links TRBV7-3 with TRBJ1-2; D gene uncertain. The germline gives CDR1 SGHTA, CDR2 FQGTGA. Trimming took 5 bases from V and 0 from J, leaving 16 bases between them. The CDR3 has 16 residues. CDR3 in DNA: TGTGCCAGCAGCCCGGCGCCCCCGGGTCCTAACTATGGCTACACCTTC. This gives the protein CASSPAPPGPNYGYTF. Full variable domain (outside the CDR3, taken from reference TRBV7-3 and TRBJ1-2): GAGVSQTPSNKVTEKGKYVELRCDPISGHTALYWYRQSLGQGPEFLIYFQGTGAADDSGLPNDRFFAVRPEGSVSTLKIQRTERGDSAVYLCASSPAPPGPNYGYTFGSGTRLTVV.

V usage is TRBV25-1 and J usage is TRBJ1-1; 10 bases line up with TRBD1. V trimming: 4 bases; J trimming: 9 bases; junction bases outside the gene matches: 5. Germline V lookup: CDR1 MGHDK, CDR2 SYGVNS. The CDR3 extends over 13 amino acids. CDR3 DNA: TGTGCCAGCAGTGCCCCGGGACAGGGGAAAGCTTTCTTT. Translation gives CASSAPGQGKAFF.

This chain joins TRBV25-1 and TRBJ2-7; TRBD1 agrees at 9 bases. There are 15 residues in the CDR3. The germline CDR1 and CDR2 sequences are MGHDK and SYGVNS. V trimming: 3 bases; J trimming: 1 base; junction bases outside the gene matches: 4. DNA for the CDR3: TGTGCCAGCAGTGATTCCGGGACAGGGTCCTACGAGCAGTACTTC. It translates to CASSDSGTGSYEQYF.

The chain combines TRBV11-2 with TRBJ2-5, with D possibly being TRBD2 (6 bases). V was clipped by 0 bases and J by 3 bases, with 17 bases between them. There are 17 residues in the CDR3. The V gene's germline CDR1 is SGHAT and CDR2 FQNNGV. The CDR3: CASSLDPASVTKETQYF. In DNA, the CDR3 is TGTGCCAGCAGCTTAGATCCGGCTAGCGTAACTAAAGAGACCCAGTACTTC.

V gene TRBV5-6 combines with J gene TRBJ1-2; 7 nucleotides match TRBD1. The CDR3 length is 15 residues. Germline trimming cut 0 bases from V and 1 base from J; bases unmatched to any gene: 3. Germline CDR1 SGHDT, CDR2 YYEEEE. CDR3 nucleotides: TGTGCCAGCAGCTTGGGGGGACAGTATAACTATGGCTACACCTTC. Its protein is CASSLGGQYNYGYTF.

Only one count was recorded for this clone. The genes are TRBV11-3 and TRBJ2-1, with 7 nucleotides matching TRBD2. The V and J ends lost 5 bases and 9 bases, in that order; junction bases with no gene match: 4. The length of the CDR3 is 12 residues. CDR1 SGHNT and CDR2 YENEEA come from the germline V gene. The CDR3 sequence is CASSRGGGEQFF. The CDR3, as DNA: TGTGCCAGCAGCCGTGGGGGGGGTGAGCAGTTCTTC.

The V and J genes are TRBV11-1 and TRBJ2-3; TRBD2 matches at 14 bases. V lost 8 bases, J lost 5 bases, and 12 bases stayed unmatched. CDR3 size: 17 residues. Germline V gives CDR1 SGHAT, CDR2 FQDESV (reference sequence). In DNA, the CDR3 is TGTGCCAGCTCCCTCGGACTAGCGGGGGGCCGGGGAGATACGCAGTATTTT. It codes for CASSLGLAGGRGDTQYF.

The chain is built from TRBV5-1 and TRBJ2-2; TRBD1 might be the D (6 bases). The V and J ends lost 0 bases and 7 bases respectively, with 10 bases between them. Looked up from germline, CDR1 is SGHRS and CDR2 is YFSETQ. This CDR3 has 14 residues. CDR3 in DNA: TGCGCCAGCAGCTTGGACAGGGTTAACGGGGAGCTGTTTTTT. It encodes CASSLDRVNGELFF. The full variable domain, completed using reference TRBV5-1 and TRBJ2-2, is KAGVTQTPRYLIKTRGQQVTLSCSPISGHRSVSWYQQTPGQGLQFLFEYFSETQRNKGNFPGRFSGRQFSNSRSEMNVSTLELGDSALYLCASSLDRVNGELFFGEGSRLTVL.

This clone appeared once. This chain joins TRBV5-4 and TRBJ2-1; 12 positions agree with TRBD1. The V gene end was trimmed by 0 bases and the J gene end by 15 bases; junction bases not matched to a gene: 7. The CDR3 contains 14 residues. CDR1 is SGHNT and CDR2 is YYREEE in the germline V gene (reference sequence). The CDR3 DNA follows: TGTGCCAGCAGCTTGGCCTTAGGGACAGGGGGCGTGTTCTTC. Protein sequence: CASSLALGTGGVFF.

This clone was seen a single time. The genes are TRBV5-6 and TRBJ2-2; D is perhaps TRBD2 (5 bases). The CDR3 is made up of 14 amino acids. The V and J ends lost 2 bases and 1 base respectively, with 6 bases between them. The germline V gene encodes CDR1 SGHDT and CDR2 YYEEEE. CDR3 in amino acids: CASSFGVNTGELFF. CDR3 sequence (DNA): TGTGCCAGCAGCTTCGGGGTGAACACCGGGGAGCTGTTTTTT.

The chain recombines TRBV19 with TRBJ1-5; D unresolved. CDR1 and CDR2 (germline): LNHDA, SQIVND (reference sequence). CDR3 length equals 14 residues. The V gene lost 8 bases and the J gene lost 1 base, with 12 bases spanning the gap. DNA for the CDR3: TGTGCCAGTTCAAACCAGGTAAGCAATCAGCCCCAGCATTTT. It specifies CASSNQVSNQPQHF.

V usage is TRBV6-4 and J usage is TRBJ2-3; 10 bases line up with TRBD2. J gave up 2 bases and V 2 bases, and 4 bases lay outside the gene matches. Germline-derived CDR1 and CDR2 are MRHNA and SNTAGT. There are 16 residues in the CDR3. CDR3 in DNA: TGTGCCAGCAGTGACGAAGCGGGGGGGTCCACAGATACGCAGTATTTT. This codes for CASSDEAGGSTDTQYF.

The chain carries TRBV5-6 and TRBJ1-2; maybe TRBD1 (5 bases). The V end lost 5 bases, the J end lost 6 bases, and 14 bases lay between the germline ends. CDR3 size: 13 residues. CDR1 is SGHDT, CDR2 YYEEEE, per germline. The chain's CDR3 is CASRSTGVNGYTF. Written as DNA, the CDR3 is TGTGCCAGCAGGTCTACGGGGGTCAATGGCTACACCTTC.